This TCR beta chain is from a study of tumor-infiltrating lymphocytes in localized non-small cell lung cancer (dated by TCRdb to about 2021). The study in broad terms: The cohort included patients whose samples were collected after neoadjuvant chemotherapy, as well as both smokers and never-smokers and several histologies. A total of approximately 56 patients were included in the paired tumor versus uninvolved lung comparison of immunoSEQ T-cell fraction. Each patient provided resected tumor tissue plus uninvolved lung tissue from the same patient, with the uninvolved lung tissue described as non-adjacent to the tumor. The overall ICON cohort was composed of 150 or so surgical patients with localized non-small cell lung cancer whose tumors were resected. Flow cytometry, multiplex immunofluorescence, RNA-seq, exome sequencing and proteomics were applied to the same patients as TCR sequencing, which was one of several integrated assays.

TCR sequencing with the immunoSEQ assay provided the T-cell fraction in tumor and uninvolved lung tissue. In the original analysis: For survival analysis, patients were divided into high (upper tertile) and low (lower two tertiles) T-cell fraction groups, which were compared by log-rank test. A signed-rank test was used to test paired tumor versus uninvolved lung differences in T-cell fraction. The table comes from immuneACCESS by way of TCRdb, which keeps in-frame sequences with V and J called. Part of the clones is missing from these tables; in studies checked, under half for an unresolved V gene and the rest for unknown reasons. Clone size and V and J calls were adopted from that table, with D and trimming inferred from the DNA. The sample records around 6,000 clones, around 85% of which are singletons. The ten biggest clones cover around a tenth of the sample. The study at large found these results: TCRbeta sequencing supported higher T cell infiltration in tumors than in uninvolved lung tissue, consistent with immunofluorescence CD3 counts. Assay coverage varied across patients depending on available tissue quantity, so only a subset of the cohort had TCR sequencing. Because different pieces of the same tissue were used for different assays, technical variation could not be separated from intratumor heterogeneity. The TCR-derived T-cell fraction showed no difference between the flow cytometry-defined immunotypes IM1 (good prognosis) and IM2 (poor prognosis). Tumor T-cell fraction from TCR sequencing was not associated with recurrence-free survival (p = 0.61).

ICON enrollment began in the first half of 2016, and the last patient was enrolled in 2018. In a subcohort of about 76 patients, fresh tumor and matched uninvolved tissue were collected for in-depth immune analyses, with TCR sequencing among those analyses. TCR sequencing was performed on DNA isolated from bulk tissue, without cell sorting. The CDR1 and CDR2 encoded by the germline V gene are KGHSH and LQKENI. V was cut back by 2 bases and J by 4 bases, leaving a gap of 1 base between them. The CDR3 spans 11 residues, from the cysteine through the phenylalanine. Only CDR3 DNA remains: 33 bases, in frame from the first base. Turning to this clone: Its antigen target is currently unknown. No base quality values were provided; no much bigger clone lies one nucleotide off.

Here the chain combines TRBV18 and TRBJ2-3, with the D gene uncertain. The sample was lung tumor tissue. The clonotype originates from a human donor with non-small cell lung cancer. In nucleotide form, the sequence is TGTGCCAGCTCACCAGCAGATACGCAGTATTTT. Translated, it reads CASSPADTQYF.